The clone carrying this T cell receptor (beta chain) was seen ten or more times. Its cognate antigen is unknown. The record originates from a study of Graves' ophthalmopathy and Graves' hyperthyroidism. Notes on the study in general: In blood appeared most of the expanded thyroid clonotypes whose frequency exceeded 0.001. The model's prediction of ophthalmopathy progression had around 70% sensitivity and around 77% specificity.

RNA transcripts were the template, and TCR beta CDR3 regions were amplified from them. The authors performed first-round RT-PCR with HTBI primers and then a second-round multiplex PCR. TCRdb reanalysed the multiplex PCR reads using MiXCR and keeps one entry per CDR3 protein. The sample has about 700,000 distinct CDR3 sequences, about 44% seen once. CDR3 length: 12 amino acids. V lost 1 base and J lost 6, with 6 bases in between. Germline-derived CDR1 and CDR2 are SNHLY and FYNNEI. Excluded: other autoimmune disease, uncontrolled infection, pregnancy or lactation. Orbital computed tomography, together with clinical symptoms, serum thyroxine, TRAb and thyroid ultrasound, was used for diagnosis.

The sequenced sample was peripheral blood. This receptor was obtained from an adult man with Graves' ophthalmopathy. The V gene is TRBV2, the J gene TRBJ2-5; D unclear. The CDR3: CASSEGSKTQYF. The CDR3 DNA sequence: TGTGCCAGCAGTGAAGGTTCGAAGACCCAGTACTTC. The full variable domain, with the rest looked up from reference TRBV2 and TRBJ2-5, is EPEVTQTPSHQVTQMGQEVILRCVPISNHLYFYWYRQILGQKVEFLVSFYNNEISEKSEIFDDQFSVERPDGSNFTLKIRSTKLEDSAMYFCASSEGSKTQYFGPGTRLLVL.